This TCR delta chain was found in a study of Vδ1+ human thymocytes. Findings and caveats of the study: In the thymus, TRG and TRD repertoires looked highly polyclonal with Gaussian CDR3 lengths.

RNA was extracted from the cells and then reverse transcribed. The CDR3 regions were amplified by multiplex PCR from V-gene primers to a constant-region primer. TCRdb fed the multiplex PCR reads into CATT to redo clone calling. The data show around 56,000 delta-chain clones, roughly 16% seen once. Germline CDR1 TSWWSYY, CDR2 QGS. V was cut by 4 bases and J by 2 bases, with 29 bases left in between. The CDR3 spans 20 residues. Of note for this clone: The target antigen is unknown.

This rearrangement joins TRDV1 to TRDJ1; D might be TRDD3 (6 bases). This receptor was identified in a girl in the first two years of life who had congenital heart surgery. Sequenced material: Vdelta1+ gamma-delta thymocytes from the thymus. Described subset: FACS-sorted CD3+ TCRalphabeta- TCRVdelta1+ TCRVdelta2- thymocytes. For the CDR3, the DNA is TGTGCTCTTGGGGCCCCCCCTGACCGTAACTGGGACCGGTTGACCGATAAACTCATCTTT. Its translation is CALGAPPDRNWDRLTDKLIF.